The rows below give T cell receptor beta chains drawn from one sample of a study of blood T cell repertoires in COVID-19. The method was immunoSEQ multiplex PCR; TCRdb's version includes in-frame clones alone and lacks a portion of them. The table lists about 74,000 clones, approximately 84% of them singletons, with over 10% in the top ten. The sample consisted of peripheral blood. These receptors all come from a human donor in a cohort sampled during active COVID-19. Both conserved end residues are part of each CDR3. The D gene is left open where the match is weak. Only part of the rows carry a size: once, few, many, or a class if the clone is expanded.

cdr3_nt: TGCGCCAGCAGCCAAGAGGGACACCTCTCTGGAAACACCATATATTTT; cdr3_aa: CASSQEGHLSGNTIYF; clone_size: once; v_call: TRBV4-1; j_call: TRBJ1-3; d_call: -
cdr3_nt: TGTGCCAGCAGTCGAGTAACAGGGGTTAGTGGCAATCAGCCCCAGCATTTT; cdr3_aa: CASSRVTGVSGNQPQHF; clone_size: -; v_call: TRBV27; j_call: TRBJ1-5; d_call: TRBD1
cdr3_nt: TGTGCCAGCAGCTTGGCGGGGACACCAACTAATGAAAAACTGTTTTTT; cdr3_aa: CASSLAGTPTNEKLFF; clone_size: -; v_call: TRBV5-6; j_call: TRBJ1-4; d_call: -
cdr3_nt: TGTGCCAGCAGTGTCAGGGAATACGAAGCTTTCTTT; cdr3_aa: CASSVREYEAFF; clone_size: few; v_call: TRBV2; j_call: TRBJ1-1; d_call: -
cdr3_nt: TGTGCCAGCAGTGGTACCGGGACAGGGCCTGGCTACACCTTC; cdr3_aa: CASSGTGTGPGYTF; clone_size: -; v_call: TRBV25-1; j_call: TRBJ1-2; d_call: TRBD1
cdr3_nt: TGTGCCAGCAGCGGAGTAGTAAGTGGGGACACCTCCTACGAGCAGTACTTC; cdr3_aa: CASSGVVSGDTSYEQYF; clone_size: many; v_call: TRBV9; j_call: TRBJ2-7; d_call: -
cdr3_nt: TGTGCCAGCAGCTTAGCACGGGAGGGAGAGCAGTACTTC; cdr3_aa: CASSLAREGEQYF; clone_size: -; v_call: TRBV7-7; j_call: TRBJ2-7; d_call: TRBD2
cdr3_nt: TGTGCCAGCTCACCCCGACAGACCAGTGACGAGCAGTACTTC; cdr3_aa: CASSPRQTSDEQYF; clone_size: -; v_call: TRBV18; j_call: TRBJ2-7; d_call: -
cdr3_nt: TGTGCCAGCAGTTTAGGGGGCGGGGGGCTGTGGGATGAGCAGTTCTTC; cdr3_aa: CASSLGGGGLWDEQFF; clone_size: -; v_call: TRBV27; j_call: TRBJ2-1; d_call: TRBD2
cdr3_nt: TGTGCCAGCAGTCCTCAGGGTTTAAACACTGAAGCTTTCTTT; cdr3_aa: CASSPQGLNTEAFF; clone_size: -; v_call: TRBV6-6; j_call: TRBJ1-1; d_call: -
cdr3_nt: TGTGCCAGCAGCTCCGGGACTTTGGATTCGCAAAAACTGTTTTTT; cdr3_aa: CASSSGTLDSQKLFF; clone_size: -; v_call: TRBV11-2; j_call: TRBJ1-4; d_call: -
cdr3_nt: TGTGCCAGCAGCGCCTCTACAGGGGGTTTCTACGAGCAGTACTTC; cdr3_aa: CASSASTGGFYEQYF; clone_size: -; v_call: TRBV9; j_call: TRBJ2-7; d_call: TRBD1
cdr3_nt: TGTGCCAGCAGCCAAGGAGGGGGTCATAATTCACCCCTCCACTTT; cdr3_aa: CASSQGGGHNSPLHF; clone_size: -; v_call: TRBV3-1/TRBV3-2; j_call: TRBJ1-6; d_call: -
cdr3_nt: TGCGCCAGCAGGGCCCCTGACAGAAAGAACACTGAAGCTTTCTTT; cdr3_aa: CASRAPDRKNTEAFF; clone_size: -; v_call: TRBV5-1; j_call: TRBJ1-1; d_call: -